This T cell receptor (beta chain) is from a study of blood T cell repertoires in COVID-19. TCRdb keeps only in-frame clones here, not all; method: immunoSEQ multiplex PCR. Counted here are some 240,000 clones, 84% occurring once; the ten biggest clones make up 1.2% to 1.5%. CDR1 and CDR2 from the germline V gene are SGHDT and YYEEEE. There are 14 residues in the CDR3. V lost 0 bases and J 4 bases, leaving 10 bases between the germline ends. In this sample, this clone turned up once. The rearrangement uses TRBV5-6 and TRBJ1-2, with D perhaps TRBD1 (5 bases). The clonotype originates from a woman aged 40 to 50 who had recovered from COVID-19. Sequencing input: peripheral blood. The CDR3 DNA is TGTGCCAGCAGCTTGGCGGGGGAGTTCTATGGCTACACCTTC. Translated, it gives CASSLAGEFYGYTF.